The 22 T cell receptor beta chains given below trace back to one sample, sequenced in a study of T cells in Graves' hyperthyroidism and ophthalmopathy (dated by TCRdb to the late 2010s). Library preparation employed multiplex PCR. The sample was run on an Illumina HiSeq 2000. The TCR beta CDR3 regions were amplified from RNA transcripts. The TCR CDR3 was subjected to a first round of RT-PCR using the HTBI primer set and the Qiagen OneStep RT-PCR kit. The public reads were reprocessed in TCRdb via fastp at Q25 and MiXCR, keeping in-frame beta chains. One record per CDR3 amino acid sequence lists the most common genes and DNA. The sample records fewer than 700,000 distinct CDR3 sequences, around 15% of which are singletons. The top ten clonotypes cover over 3.5% of the sample. The material sequenced was blood. These receptor sequences come from a woman aged 25 to 45 with Graves' hyperthyroidism.

This clonotype was counted a few times. This sequence joins TRBV7-2 and TRBJ2-1; 12 bases line up with TRBD2. V shed 0 bases, J shed 2 bases, and the junction held 11 bases outside the gene matches. This CDR3 comprises 20 residues. CDR1 is SGHTA, CDR2 FQGNSA, per germline. The CDR3 sequence: CASSLARLVWTSGTYNEQFF. In DNA form, the CDR3 reads TGTGCCAGCAGCTTAGCGAGACTCGTATGGACTAGCGGGACCTACAATGAGCAGTTCTTC.

This clonotype was observed many times. The chain has TRBV2 and TRBJ2-5; 10 nucleotides match TRBD1. This CDR3 comprises 16 residues. The germline gives CDR1 SNHLY, CDR2 FYNNEI. The V and J ends lost 2 bases and 3 bases, in that order; junction bases with no gene match: 6. CDR3 sequence: CASSERTGGWEETQYF. In DNA, the CDR3 is TGTGCCAGCAGTGAACGGACAGGGGGTTGGGAAGAGACCCAGTACTTC.

A few counts support this clonotype. J is TRBJ2-6 and V is TRBV27; D may correspond to TRBD1 or TRBD2 (5 bases each). This CDR3 has 16 amino acids. Germline V gives CDR1 MNHEY, CDR2 SMNVEV (reference sequence). V lost 1 base to trimming and J lost 4 bases, with 11 bases between them. The CDR3 nucleotides read TGTGCCAGCAGTTTATATGGGGGTGCAGGGGCCAACGTCCTGACTTTC. It encodes CASSLYGGAGANVLTF. Supplemented by reference TRBV27 and TRBJ2-6, the full variable domain reads EAQVTQNPRYLITVTGKKLTVTCSQNMNHEYMSWYRQDPGLGLRQIYYSMNVEVTDKGDVPEGYKVSRKEKRNFPLILESPSPNQTSLYFCASSLYGGAGANVLTFGAGSRLTVL.

This clonotype was counted many times. The J gene is TRBJ2-5, the V gene TRBV30; D gene uncertain. Germline values: CDR1 GTSNPN, CDR2 SVGIG (reference sequence). The germline V and J ends were trimmed by 0 bases and 5 bases, with 10 bases remaining between them. The CDR3 extends over 13 amino acids. CDR3 sequence: CAWSVAAVETQYF. CDR3 coding DNA: TGTGCCTGGAGTGTAGCCGCAGTGGAGACCCAGTACTTC.

The chain is built from TRBV2 and TRBJ2-2; tentative D call: TRBD1 (5 bases). Trimming took 2 bases from V and 6 from J, leaving 13 bases between them. The CDR3 sequence is 15 residues long. Germline V lookup: CDR1 SNHLY, CDR2 FYNNEI. The CDR3 nucleotides read TGTGCCAGCAGTGAATCGACAGTCACCCCCGGGGAGCTGTTTTTT. Translating it yields CASSESTVTPGELFF.

The table lists this clonotype with many counts. The rearrangement links TRBV6-1 to TRBJ1-5, with D possibly being TRBD1 (5 bases). CDR1 is MNHNS and CDR2 is SASEGT in the germline V gene. The CDR3 sequence is 15 residues long. V was shortened by 7 bases and J by 2 bases, with 15 bases between the two germline ends. The CDR3 DNA is TGTGCCAGCACGGCGGATATAGGGGGCAATCAGCCCCAGCATTTT. Translated: CASTADIGGNQPQHF.

J is TRBJ2-1 and V is TRBV24-1; the D gene is possibly TRBD1 (5 bases). Trimming removed 3 bases from V and 10 bases from J, with 15 bases in between. The CDR3 covers 14 residues. The germline gives CDR1 KGHDR, CDR2 SFDVKD. Here the CDR3 reads CATSDTNRHWEQFF. The CDR3 region has the DNA TGTGCCACCAGTGATACCAACAGGCATTGGGAGCAGTTCTTC.

This clonotype was recorded many times. The V call is TRBV7-2, the J call TRBJ2-7, with 10 bases aligning to TRBD2. The CDR3 length is 15 residues. Germline loops: CDR1 SGHTA, CDR2 FQGNSA. Trimming removed 1 base from V and 1 base from J; junction bases left unmatched: 1. DNA of the CDR3: TGTGCCAGCAGCTTAGTAGCGGGAGGATCCTACGAGCAGTACTTC. The encoded protein is CASSLVAGGSYEQYF.

This clonotype was seen at least ten times. CDR3 bases: TGTGCCAGCAGCTTGGATTGGGCGGGAGAGACCCAGTACTTC. It yields the protein CASSLDWAGETQYF. This chain links TRBV7-2 with TRBJ2-5, with D perhaps TRBD2 (5 bases). V lost 3 bases and J lost 4, with 12 bases in between. CDR3 length: 14 amino acids. From germline, CDR1 is SGHTA and CDR2 FQGNSA.

This clonotype was seen a few times. The chain combines TRBV11-2 with TRBJ2-3; TRBD2 might be the D (7 bases). Germline assignment: CDR1 SGHAT and CDR2 FQNNGV. Trimming removed 6 bases at V and 4 bases at J, with 23 bases between. This CDR3 is built from 17 residues. CDR3 region: CASRLRGGAGASDTQYF. The CDR3 DNA is TGTGCCAGCAGGTTAAGGGGGGGGGCGGGAGCCTCAGATACGCAGTATTTT.

This clonotype was seen ten or more times. The rearrangement links TRBV12-3 or TRBV12-4 to TRBJ2-7, with a tentative D call TRBD1 (5 bases). The CDR3 is 19 amino acids. V was cut by 5 bases and J by 0 bases, with 26 bases left in between. The CDR3 DNA reads TGTGCCAGCAGTCCCAGACGGGCAGGGCCTCGTTTTTCCTCCTACGAGCAGTACTTC. It codes for CASSPRRAGPRFSSYEQYF.

The chain links TRBV12-3 or TRBV12-4 to TRBJ2-1; 8 nucleotides agree with TRBD1. V lost 3 bases, J lost 8 bases, and 6 bases stayed unmatched. The CDR3 contains 14 residues. Here the CDR3 reads CASSLTGDYDEQFF. CDR3 nucleotides: TGTGCCAGCAGTTTGACAGGGGATTATGATGAGCAGTTCTTC.

This clonotype has ten or more counts. V is TRBV3-1 and J is TRBJ2-7, with unresolved D. Between the trimmed V and J ends, which lost 1 base and 7 bases, there was a span of 14 bases. Per the germline V gene, CDR1 is LGHDT and CDR2 is YNNKEL (reference sequence). CDR3 size: 14 residues. The CDR3 reads CASSQGSKGREQYF. CDR3 in DNA: TGTGCCAGCAGCCAAGGCAGCAAAGGCAGGGAGCAGTACTTC.

This clonotype was found many times. This chain joins TRBV12-3 or TRBV12-4 and TRBJ2-7; D is possibly TRBD1 (6 bases). This CDR3 is 15 amino acids long. V was shortened by 5 bases and J by 1 base, with 15 bases between the two germline ends. CDR3 residues: CASSLRTVRSYEQYF. For the CDR3, the DNA is TGTGCCAGCAGTCTTAGGACAGTTCGTTCCTACGAGCAGTACTTC.

This clonotype has a handful of counts. The chain joins TRBV12-3 or TRBV12-4 to TRBJ1-2; D is unclear. The CDR3 totals 11 residues. Trimming removed 6 bases from V and 4 bases from J, with 6 bases in between. The CDR3 nucleotides are TGTGCCAGCAGACAGTTCTATGGCTACACCTTC. This encodes CASRQFYGYTF.

This clonotype was seen more than once but under ten times. The chain carries TRBV9 and TRBJ2-7, with TRBD2 matching over 7 bases. Unmatched junction bases numbered 4, after V lost 3 bases and J lost 4 bases. Germline CDR1 reads SGDLS; CDR2 reads YYNGEE. The CDR3 totals 13 residues. The CDR3 loop reads CASSARGGYEQYF. The DNA for the CDR3 is TGTGCCAGCAGCGCGAGGGGAGGGTACGAGCAGTACTTC.

This clonotype was counted ten times or more. The gene calls are TRBV3-1 and TRBJ2-3, with no clear D. This CDR3 spans 13 amino acids. Trimming pared 2 bases from V and 4 bases from J, leaving 7 bases between. Germline V gives CDR1 LGHDT, CDR2 YNNKEL (reference sequence). The CDR3 sequence is CASSQNTADTQYF. CDR3 DNA: TGTGCCAGCAGCCAAAACACGGCAGATACGCAGTATTTT.

This clonotype was seen a few times. The chain is built from TRBV12-3 or TRBV12-4 and TRBJ2-1; 9 bases line up with TRBD1. This CDR3 has 18 residues. J gave up 3 bases and V 2 bases, and 11 bases lay outside the gene matches. The CDR3 nucleotides read TGTGCCAGCAGTTTAATGACGGGTTGGGACAGGGTCTACAATGAGCAGTTCTTC. Its protein product is CASSLMTGWDRVYNEQFF.

CDR3 sequence (DNA): TGTGCCAGCAGCCCCGGGACGGATGAAAAACTGTTTTTT. It yields the protein CASSPGTDEKLFF. V gene TRBV2 combines with J gene TRBJ1-4; possible D gene TRBD1, 5 bases. Trimming removed 6 bases at V and 6 bases at J, with 11 bases between. Germline CDR1 SNHLY, CDR2 FYNNEI. The CDR3 is made up of 13 amino acids.

This clonotype was recorded at least ten times. CDR3 loop: CASSAGMGETQYF. The CDR3 DNA sequence: TGTGCCAGCAGTGCCGGGATGGGAGAGACCCAGTACTTC. The gene calls are TRBV2 and TRBJ2-5; D perhaps matches TRBD2 (5 bases). Germline assignment: CDR1 SNHLY and CDR2 FYNNEI. The V end was cut by 4 bases, the J end by 4 bases, with 10 bases between. The CDR3 spans 13 residues. Drawing the rest from reference TRBV2 and TRBJ2-5, the complete variable domain is EPEVTQTPSHQVTQMGQEVILRCVPISNHLYFYWYRQILGQKVEFLVSFYNNEISEKSEIFDDQFSVERPDGSNFTLKIRSTKLEDSAMYFCASSAGMGETQYFGPGTRLLVL.

Ten or more counts support this clonotype. The V and J genes are TRBV7-8 and TRBJ1-1; D not certain. The CDR3 is 13 amino acids. The V gene's germline CDR1 is SGHVS and CDR2 FQNEAQ. Trimming stripped 5 bases from V and 5 bases from J, with 12 bases between. The CDR3 region has the DNA TGTGCCAGCAGCAGCCAGACGGTGACTGAAGCTTTCTTT. Amino acid sequence: CASSSQTVTEAFF. The complete variable domain, with remaining parts taken from reference TRBV7-8 and TRBJ1-1, reads GAGVSQSPRYKVAKRGQDVALRCDPISGHVSLFWYQQALGQGPEFLTYFQNEAQLDKSGLPSDRFFAERPEGSVSTLKIQRTQQEDSAVYLCASSSQTVTEAFFGQGTRLTVV.

This clonotype was seen ten or more times. The CDR3 loop is CATSETGTRLIEQFF. CDR3 nucleotides: TGTGCCACCAGTGAAACCGGGACTAGGTTAATTGAGCAGTTCTTC. V gene TRBV24-1 combines with J gene TRBJ2-1; TRBD2 matches 8 bases. Germline loops: CDR1 KGHDR, CDR2 SFDVKD. The CDR3 is 15 residues long. V was clipped by 4 bases and J by 9 bases; unmatched bases: 10.